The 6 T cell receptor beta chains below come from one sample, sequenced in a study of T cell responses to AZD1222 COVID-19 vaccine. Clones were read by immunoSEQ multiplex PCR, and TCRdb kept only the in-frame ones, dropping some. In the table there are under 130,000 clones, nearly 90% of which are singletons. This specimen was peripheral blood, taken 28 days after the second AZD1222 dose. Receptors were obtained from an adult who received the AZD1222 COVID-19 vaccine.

The CDR3 loop is CASSEFGQLGTEAFF. CDR3 coding DNA: TGTGCCAGCAGTGAATTCGGACAGCTGGGCACTGAAGCTTTCTTT. The chain has TRBV6-1 and TRBJ1-1; TRBD1 is a possible D gene (6 bases). Trimming took 2 bases from V and 4 from J, leaving 14 bases between them. This CDR3 contains 15 residues. Germline V lookup: CDR1 MNHNS, CDR2 SASEGT.

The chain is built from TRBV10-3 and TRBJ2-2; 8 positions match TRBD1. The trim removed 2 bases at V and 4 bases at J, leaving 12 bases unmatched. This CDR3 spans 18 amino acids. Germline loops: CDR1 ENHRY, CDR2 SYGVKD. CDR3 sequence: CAISEDRGMGRSTGELFF. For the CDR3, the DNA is TGTGCCATCAGTGAGGACAGGGGAATGGGACGGAGCACCGGGGAGCTGTTTTTT.

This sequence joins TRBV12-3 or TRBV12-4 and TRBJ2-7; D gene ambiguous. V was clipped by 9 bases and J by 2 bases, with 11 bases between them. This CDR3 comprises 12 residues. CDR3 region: CASRGQTYEQYF. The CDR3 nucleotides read TGTGCCAGTCGAGGTCAGACCTACGAGCAGTACTTC.

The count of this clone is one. The CDR3 is CASSDTGRGYGYTF. CDR3 coding DNA: TGCGCCAGCAGTGATACGGGGCGCGGCTATGGCTACACCTTC. The chain carries TRBV10-2 and TRBJ1-2; D might be TRBD1 (5 bases). This CDR3 spans 14 amino acids. Germline V lookup: CDR1 WSHSY, CDR2 SAAADI. V lost 3 bases and J 4 bases, leaving 12 bases between the germline ends.

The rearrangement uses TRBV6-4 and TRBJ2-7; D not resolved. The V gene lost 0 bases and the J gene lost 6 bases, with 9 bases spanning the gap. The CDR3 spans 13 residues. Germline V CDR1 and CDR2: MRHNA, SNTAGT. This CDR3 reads CASSDSWAAEQYF. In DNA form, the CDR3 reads TGTGCCAGCAGTGACTCGTGGGCAGCCGAGCAGTACTTC.

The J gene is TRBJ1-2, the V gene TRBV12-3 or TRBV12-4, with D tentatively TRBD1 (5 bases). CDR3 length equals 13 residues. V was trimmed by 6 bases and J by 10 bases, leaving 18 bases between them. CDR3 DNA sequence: TGTGCCAGCAGAGGGACCGCCGCCCAAAACTACACCTTC. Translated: CASRGTAAQNYTF.